The rows below give T cell receptor beta chains drawn from one sample of a study of blood T cell repertoires in COVID-19. Only in-frame clones appear in the TCRdb table, and some are missing; sequencing was by immunoSEQ multiplex PCR. The repertoire includes 300,000 to 400,000 clones, 86% of them detected once, and about 4.2% sits in the top ten. The sequencing sample was made of PBMCs or T cells enriched from blood (not recorded which). Receptors were obtained from a woman aged 40-49 years with acute COVID-19. Each CDR3 is given with its conserved first and last residue. The D gene is left open where the match is weak. Clone size is stated in some rows and not others, as once, few, many or a class when expanded.

cdr3_nt cdr3_aa d_call j_call v_call clone_size
TGTGCCAGCAGCGCGGCGGGGGGTAGCGCCCAAGAGACCCAGTACTTC CASSAAGGSAQETQYF TRBD2 TRBJ2-5 TRBV9 NA
TGTGCCAGCAGTTTACCCCATCCGGTGGGGACTACCCGCCTCCTAGCCAAAAACATTCAGTACTTC CASSLPHPVGTTRLLAKNIQYF TRBD2 TRBJ2-4 TRBV28 NA
TGTGCCAGCAGCTCAGACGGTAGGACTAGCGGGGACTACGAGCAGTACTTC CASSSDGRTSGDYEQYF TRBD2 TRBJ2-7 TRBV11-3 NA
TGTGCCAGCAGTTATCGCGAGCAGTACTTC CASSYREQYF NA TRBJ2-7 TRBV28 NA
TGTGCCAGCAGCCAAGGTGGGGCCCAAGAGACCCAGTACTTC CASSQGGAQETQYF NA TRBJ2-5 TRBV5-4 NA
TGTGCCAGCACGAGGGGGCTACGAGATAATTCACCCCTCCACTTT CASTRGLRDNSPLHF TRBD1 TRBJ1-6 TRBV9 NA
TGTGCCAGCAGTGAATCGGGGACTAGCGGCGAGACCCAGTACTTC CASSESGTSGETQYF TRBD2 TRBJ2-5 TRBV25-1 NA
TGTGCCAGCGATAAAACTGGGGGCGGAGGCTACACCTTC CASDKTGGGGYTF NA TRBJ1-2 TRBV27 few
TGCGCCAGCAGCCAAGCCTCCTCGGGACAGGGGGCCGGTCAGCCCCAGCATTTT CASSQASSGQGAGQPQHF TRBD1 TRBJ1-5 TRBV4-1 NA
TGTGCCAGCAGCTTTAGACTAGCGGGGGGCCAAACTAGGGAGACCCAGTACTTC CASSFRLAGGQTRETQYF TRBD2 TRBJ2-5 TRBV7-9 NA
TGTGCCAGCAGACGGGGTGTGGGTGACTACGAGCAGTACTTC CASRRGVGDYEQYF NA TRBJ2-7 TRBV6-6 NA
TGCGCCAGCAGCCACGTACTAGCGGGAGGTTACAATGAGCAGTTCTTC CASSHVLAGGYNEQFF TRBD2 TRBJ2-1 TRBV4-3 NA
TGTGCCAGCAGCATTACTAGCGGGGGCCCCTACAATGAGCAGTTCTTC CASSITSGGPYNEQFF TRBD2 TRBJ2-1 TRBV5-4 few
TGTGCCAGCACCCAGGCTAGATCCACTGAAGCTTTCTTT CASTQARSTEAFF NA TRBJ1-1 TRBV14 NA
TGCAGCGTTTCTACAGGGGGCGCAAATGAGCAGTTCTTC CSVSTGGANEQFF TRBD1 TRBJ2-1 TRBV29-1 NA
TGTGCCAGCTCACCAGCCAGGGATAATGCCTATGGCTACACCTTC CASSPARDNAYGYTF NA TRBJ1-2 TRBV18 NA
TGTGCCAGCAGGGACAGGGGCTTCGGCACTGAAGCTTTCTTT CASRDRGFGTEAFF TRBD1 TRBJ1-1 TRBV2 NA
TGTGCCAGTAGTATTCCAGGGGCTGGGGCCAACGTCCTGACTTTC CASSIPGAGANVLTF NA TRBJ2-6 TRBV19 few
TGTGCCAGCAGCTCCACCGGGACAGGGACAATCAATCAGCCCCAGCATTTT CASSSTGTGTINQPQHF TRBD1 TRBJ1-5 TRBV5-6 NA
TGTGCCAGCTCATTCCACAGGGGCCACGAGCAGTACTTC CASSFHRGHEQYF TRBD1 TRBJ2-7 TRBV18 NA
TGTGCCATCAGTGAGTCAGGAGGTCAGCCCCAGCATTTT CAISESGGQPQHF NA TRBJ1-5 TRBV10-3 NA
TGTGCCAGCTCACCAGGGACAGGGGAGCAGTACTTC CASSPGTGEQYF TRBD1 TRBJ2-7 TRBV18 once
TGCGCCAGCAGCCAAGACAGACGAGGCGGGGATACGCAGTATTTT CASSQDRRGGDTQYF NA TRBJ2-3 TRBV4-3 NA
TGTGCCAGCAGCTTAGTTGCGACTAGCGGGGGGGTGTCGACCCAGTACTTC CASSLVATSGGVSTQYF TRBD2 TRBJ2-5 TRBV7-2 NA
TGTGCCAGCAGTGAACCGACAGGGTCGGGTTCACCCCTCCACTTT CASSEPTGSGSPLHF TRBD1 TRBJ1-6 TRBV6-1 once
TGCGCCAGCAGCGACGGACAGGGGGCTTACAATGAGCAGTTCTTC CASSDGQGAYNEQFF TRBD1 TRBJ2-1 TRBV5-1 once
TGTGCCAGTAGTCCCACAATTTTGGGTCCGGACTTGGGGGGCTACACCTTC CASSPTILGPDLGGYTF NA TRBJ1-2 TRBV19 once
TGCGCCAGCAGCCCCTCGAAGCCCTACGAGCAGTACTTC CASSPSKPYEQYF NA TRBJ2-7 TRBV5-1 once
TGTGCCAGCAGCCCAACCGGGACAGGGTACACCGGGGAGCTGTTTTTT CASSPTGTGYTGELFF TRBD1 TRBJ2-2 TRBV7-6 NA
TGTGCCAGCAGCTTAAAACAGGGCCGGGAGCTGTTTTTT CASSLKQGRELFF NA TRBJ2-2 TRBV7-2 NA
TGTGCCAGTAGCGGGAGTTATTACAATGAGCAGTTCTTC CASSGSYYNEQFF NA TRBJ2-1 TRBV19 NA
TGTGCCAGCAATGTACTCCAGGGCTATGGCTACACCTTC CASNVLQGYGYTF NA TRBJ1-2 TRBV7-2 NA
TGCGCCAGCAGCTTAGATACAGGGTCGGGGGCCAACGTCCTGACTTTC CASSLDTGSGANVLTF NA TRBJ2-6 TRBV5-1 NA
TGTGCCAGCAGTTACGACGTCCCCCGAGGGGAAGCTTTCTTT CASSYDVPRGEAFF NA TRBJ1-1 TRBV6-5 NA
TGCAGCGTTGAGCCGGGGAATGAGCAGTTCTTC CSVEPGNEQFF NA TRBJ2-1 TRBV29-1 NA
TGTGCCAGCAGTTTGACTAGTCCACGCCCCGAGCAGTACTTC CASSLTSPRPEQYF NA TRBJ2-7 TRBV28 NA
TGTGCCAGCAGCCCCAGCGGGGGGGCCGTGTGGGTCGCAGATACGCAGTATTTT CASSPSGGAVWVADTQYF TRBD2 TRBJ2-3 TRBV3-1/TRBV3-2 NA
TGCAGCGTTGAGGGCAGAGCCAAAAACATTCAGTACTTC CSVEGRAKNIQYF NA TRBJ2-4 TRBV29-1 NA
TGTGCCAGCAGTCCATCAGTATTTACTCAGCCCCAGCATTTT CASSPSVFTQPQHF NA TRBJ1-5 TRBV28 NA
TGTGCCAGCAGCCGCGTCGGGAACTATGGCTACACCTTC CASSRVGNYGYTF NA TRBJ1-2 TRBV3-1/TRBV3-2 NA
TGTGCCAGCAGTGAATGGGGGGGTAGGGTCACTGAAGCTTTCTTT CASSEWGGRVTEAFF NA TRBJ1-1 TRBV25-1 NA
TGTGCCAGCAGCTTTGGACAGGGAGTCAATGAAAAACTGTTTTTT CASSFGQGVNEKLFF TRBD1 TRBJ1-4 TRBV7-9 NA